Listed below are T cell receptor beta chains from one sample, sequenced in a study of human T cells and chemical hapten exposure. TCRdb itself ran the RACE reads through MiXCR, one entry per CDR3 protein. The sample lists about 95,000 distinct CDR3 sequences, about 10% occurring once. This sample comprised whole blood, obtained in connection with sensitization to the hapten diphenylcyclopropenone (DPC). Receptors originate from a middle-aged woman with alopecia areata. Some clones in this sample may be carry-over from other donors' samples. Both conserved end residues are part of each CDR3. Each record gives: V gene, J gene, CDR3 protein.

V gene: TRBV4-2; J gene: TRBJ2-6; CDR3 protein: CASYASGGRSGANVLTF
V gene: TRBV20-1; J gene: TRBJ1-5; CDR3 protein: CSARSRTSSANQPQHF
V gene: TRBV25-1; J gene: TRBJ2-5; CDR3 protein: CASSLSSGYQETQYF
V gene: TRBV11-2; J gene: TRBJ2-7; CDR3 protein: CASSLDRVGAYEQYF
V gene: TRBV7-2; J gene: TRBJ2-7; CDR3 protein: CTSSPRIQLEQYF
V gene: TRBV6-2/TRBV6-3; J gene: TRBJ2-2; CDR3 protein: CASSATQGARTGELFF
V gene: TRBV7-9; J gene: TRBJ1-5; CDR3 protein: CASRGEGNQPQHF
V gene: TRBV5-1; J gene: TRBJ1-6; CDR3 protein: CASSLDAGSYNSPLHF
V gene: TRBV6-5; J gene: TRBJ2-3; CDR3 protein: CATNSWGSSTDTQYF
V gene: TRBV12-3/TRBV12-4; J gene: TRBJ1-2; CDR3 protein: CASTLTGDVYGYTF
V gene: TRBV6-5; J gene: TRBJ1-6; CDR3 protein: CASSQRTYSPLHF
V gene: TRBV7-2; J gene: TRBJ2-7; CDR3 protein: CASSADRATVWEQYF
V gene: TRBV7-2; J gene: TRBJ2-7; CDR3 protein: CASSQRGGRYEQYF
V gene: TRBV4-2; J gene: TRBJ2-7; CDR3 protein: CASSLEVGGSTEQYF
V gene: TRBV6-4; J gene: TRBJ2-3; CDR3 protein: CASSDSIVGTDTQYF
V gene: TRBV20-1; J gene: TRBJ2-7; CDR3 protein: CSAPTSGTYEQYF
V gene: TRBV5-4; J gene: TRBJ1-2; CDR3 protein: CASSSGLEGLLNGYTF
V gene: TRBV12-3/TRBV12-4; J gene: TRBJ2-7; CDR3 protein: CASNPGGARVRYEQYF
V gene: TRBV3-1; J gene: TRBJ1-1; CDR3 protein: CASSQGPVTEAFF
V gene: TRBV6-5; J gene: TRBJ2-7; CDR3 protein: CASHAGGSSYEQYF
V gene: TRBV6-2/TRBV6-3; J gene: TRBJ1-2; CDR3 protein: CASTAYGHYGYTF
V gene: TRBV18; J gene: TRBJ1-5; CDR3 protein: CASSPGTGNQPQHF
V gene: TRBV6-5; J gene: TRBJ2-2; CDR3 protein: CASSYLEAGELFF
V gene: TRBV29-1; J gene: TRBJ2-3; CDR3 protein: CSGGVDTQYF
V gene: TRBV28; J gene: TRBJ1-2; CDR3 protein: CATPWGARGYTF
V gene: TRBV7-2; J gene: TRBJ2-1; CDR3 protein: CASSAPVGEQFF
V gene: TRBV7-9; J gene: TRBJ1-1; CDR3 protein: CASSLTGGDEAFF
V gene: TRBV7-9; J gene: TRBJ1-2; CDR3 protein: CASSPPGWVPGIYGYTF
V gene: TRBV28; J gene: TRBJ2-5; CDR3 protein: CASSFPRPSGRDDWQETQYF
V gene: TRBV10-3; J gene: TRBJ2-2; CDR3 protein: CAISVNSPPGELFF
V gene: TRBV7-9; J gene: TRBJ1-2; CDR3 protein: CASSFGRSGVSGYTF
V gene: TRBV14; J gene: TRBJ1-3; CDR3 protein: CASSQYGNTIYF
V gene: TRBV18; J gene: TRBJ2-1; CDR3 protein: CASSLGVVEQFF
V gene: TRBV24-1; J gene: TRBJ2-3; CDR3 protein: CATRTSGGGTDTQYF
V gene: TRBV7-2; J gene: TRBJ1-1; CDR3 protein: CASSLRFRGSTEAFF
V gene: TRBV25-1; J gene: TRBJ2-7; CDR3 protein: CASSDDRGEPYEQYF
V gene: TRBV20-1; J gene: TRBJ2-7; CDR3 protein: CSARDFVVGTQQYF
V gene: TRBV6-5; J gene: TRBJ2-1; CDR3 protein: CASSYSSERYEQFF
V gene: TRBV20-1; J gene: TRBJ1-5; CDR3 protein: CSASPDRGRGNQPQHF
V gene: TRBV7-2; J gene: TRBJ1-1; CDR3 protein: CASSFSLDTGEAFF
V gene: TRBV6-1; J gene: TRBJ1-5; CDR3 protein: CASSEVVQNQPQHF
V gene: TRBV7-9; J gene: TRBJ2-3; CDR3 protein: CASRDRGTDTQYF
V gene: TRBV29-1; J gene: TRBJ2-2; CDR3 protein: CSVARLETTGELFF
V gene: TRBV12-3/TRBV12-4; J gene: TRBJ2-1; CDR3 protein: CASSFSGGAGNEQFF
V gene: TRBV20-1; J gene: TRBJ2-3; CDR3 protein: CSATLAGTGNTQYF
V gene: TRBV4-3; J gene: TRBJ2-1; CDR3 protein: CASSQDSRDSQFF
V gene: TRBV5-6; J gene: TRBJ2-7; CDR3 protein: CASRLPGQGGTYEQYF
V gene: TRBV14; J gene: TRBJ2-6; CDR3 protein: CASSQEGALSGANVLTF
V gene: TRBV10-3; J gene: TRBJ2-1; CDR3 protein: CAIRGLAGQGQFF
V gene: TRBV9; J gene: TRBJ1-3; CDR3 protein: CASTMGTAGNTIYF